This entry lists 3 T cell receptor beta chains sequenced from one sample in a study of blood T cell repertoires in COVID-19. Using immunoSEQ multiplex PCR, the repertoire was profiled, and TCRdb retains in-frame clones only, with some absent. The sample includes approximately 390,000 clones, around 87% of them seen just once. The material sequenced was peripheral blood. These receptors originate from a woman aged 60-75 years with COVID-19, enrolled during active disease.

J is TRBJ1-2 and V is TRBV2; 7 bases are a match to TRBD1. The V and J ends lost 7 bases and 2 bases, in that order; junction bases with no gene match: 7. CDR1 and CDR2 (germline): SNHLY, FYNNEI. This CDR3 is built from 14 residues. CDR3 coding DNA: TGTGCCAGCACCCCCCCGGGACAGAACTATGGCTACACCTTC. Protein product: CASTPPGQNYGYTF.

This clone was seen more than once but under ten times. The chain joins TRBV5-1 to TRBJ1-6; no firm D call. Germline assignment: CDR1 SGHRS and CDR2 YFSETQ. The V and J ends lost 4 bases and 0 bases respectively, with 8 bases between them. This CDR3 has 15 amino acids. DNA for the CDR3: TGCGCCAGCAGCATCGAGAGCTCCTATAATTCACCCCTCCACTTT. Amino acid sequence: CASSIESSYNSPLHF.

This CDR3 reads CASSVSGVPYYGYTF. The CDR3 DNA reads TGTGCCAGCAGCGTCTCAGGGGTACCTTACTATGGCTACACCTTC. The V gene is TRBV7-8, the J gene TRBJ1-2, with D possibly matching TRBD1 (6 bases). V was trimmed by 5 bases and J by 3 bases, leaving 16 bases between them. The CDR3 length is 15 residues. CDR1 SGHVS and CDR2 FQNEAQ come from the germline V gene.